The sequence of this TCR beta chain was determined in a study of blood T cell repertoires in COVID-19. Study in general: Both acute and convalescent COVID-19 samples were obtained from the United States, Italy and Spain.

TCRdb's table, derived via immunoSEQ multiplex PCR, lists solely in-frame clones and lacks some. The sample lists 65,000 to 70,000 clones, 81% seen once, with 9.2% in the top ten. The germline V and J ends were trimmed by 3 bases and 4 bases, with 15 bases remaining between them. Germline CDR1 is MDHEN and CDR2 is SYDVKM. The CDR3 is made up of 15 amino acids. J is TRBJ1-2 and V is TRBV28; no firm D call. This clonotype was sampled from a human donor in a cohort sampled during active COVID-19. The sample was peripheral blood. CDR3 bases: TGTGCCAGCAGTTTCCCCTCTACTCCCGGCTATGGCTACACCTTC. Protein product: CASSFPSTPGYGYTF.